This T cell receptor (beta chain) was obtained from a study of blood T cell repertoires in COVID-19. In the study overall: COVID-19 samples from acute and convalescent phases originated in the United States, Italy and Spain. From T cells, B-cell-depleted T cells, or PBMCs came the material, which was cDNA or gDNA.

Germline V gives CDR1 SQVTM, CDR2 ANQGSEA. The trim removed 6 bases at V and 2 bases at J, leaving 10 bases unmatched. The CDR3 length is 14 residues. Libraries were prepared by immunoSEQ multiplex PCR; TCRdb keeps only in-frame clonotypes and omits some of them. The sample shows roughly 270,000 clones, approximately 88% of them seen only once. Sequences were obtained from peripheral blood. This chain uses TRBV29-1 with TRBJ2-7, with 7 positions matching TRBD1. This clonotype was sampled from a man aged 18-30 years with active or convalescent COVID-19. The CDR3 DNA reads TGCAGCGTCATACGAGACGGGACAGCCTACGAGCAGTACTTC. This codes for CSVIRDGTAYEQYF.